These T cell receptor beta chains were read from a single sample in a study of blood T cells in healthy people across ages. One entry per CDR3 protein, called by TCRdb with MiXCR from the 5' RACE reads. In the table there are around 1,800,000 distinct CDR3 sequences, around 40% of which are singletons. The sequenced material came from blood. These receptors were taken from a human donor in good health. Each CDR3 is given with its conserved first and last residue. The order of the fields is J gene, V gene, CDR3 protein.

J: TRBJ1-1
V: TRBV5-1
CDR3: CASLAENTEAFF

J: TRBJ1-2
V: TRBV29-1
CDR3: CSVEVGTDYGYTF

J: .
V: TRBV5-1
CDR3: CASAGEAYEQYF

J: TRBJ2-7
V: TRBV7-2
CDR3: CASNPRGGYSYEQYF

J: TRBJ2-2
V: TRBV2
CDR3: CASSGDTGELFF

J: TRBJ2-6
V: TRBV15
CDR3: CATSRDSVIYTGVGANVLTF

J: TRBJ2-1
V: TRBV10-3
CDR3: CAISGDGTSGGPYNEQFF

J: TRBJ1-2
V: TRBV5-6
CDR3: CASSPGQGASDYGYTF

J: TRBJ2-7
V: TRBV28
CDR3: CASSEPGQRAYEQYF

J: TRBJ2-1
V: TRBV12-3/TRBV12-4
CDR3: CASSLVGTSNEQFF

J: TRBJ2-1
V: TRBV7-3
CDR3: CASSPFSKEETQFF

J: TRBJ2-5
V: TRBV27
CDR3: CASSFRALGGLAGDPQETQYF

J: .
V: TRBV5-1
CDR3: CASRGAGGRETQYF

J: TRBJ1-2
V: TRBV7-2
CDR3: CASSRGRQTYGYTF

J: TRBJ2-5
V: TRBV20-1
CDR3: CSARVSGGVETQYF

J: TRBJ1-2
V: TRBV5-1
CDR3: CASSLGEYLYGYTF

J: TRBJ1-2
V: TRBV12-3/TRBV12-4
CDR3: CASSPNMGLNYGYTF

J: TRBJ2-4
V: TRBV7-2
CDR3: CASSLVSGGENIQYF

J: TRBJ1-4
V: TRBV5-1
CDR3: CASSLNTATNEKLFF

J: TRBJ2-7
V: TRBV15
CDR3: CATSRERTPYYEQYF

J: TRBJ1-2
V: TRBV29-1
CDR3: CSARTGADGYTF

J: TRBJ1-1
V: TRBV10-3
CDR3: CAIRGQDTEAFF

J: TRBJ1-2
V: TRBV6-5
CDR3: CASSRDRDRSYGYTF

J: TRBJ2-1
V: TRBV10-3
CDR3: CAIGAEPANEQFF

J: TRBJ1-2
V: TRBV4-1
CDR3: CASSQVGRVNYGYTF